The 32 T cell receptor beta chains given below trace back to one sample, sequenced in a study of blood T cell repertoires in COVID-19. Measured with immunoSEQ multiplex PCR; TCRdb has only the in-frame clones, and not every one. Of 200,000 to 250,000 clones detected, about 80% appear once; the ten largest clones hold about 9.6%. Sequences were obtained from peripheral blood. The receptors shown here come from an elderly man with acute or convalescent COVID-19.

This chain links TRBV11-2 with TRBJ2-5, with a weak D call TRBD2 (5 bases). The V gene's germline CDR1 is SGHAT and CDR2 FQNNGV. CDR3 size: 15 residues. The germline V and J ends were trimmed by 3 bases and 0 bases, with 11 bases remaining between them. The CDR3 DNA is TGTGCCAGCAGCTTGGGGAGCTTGTACCAAGAGACCCAGTACTTC. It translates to CASSLGSLYQETQYF.

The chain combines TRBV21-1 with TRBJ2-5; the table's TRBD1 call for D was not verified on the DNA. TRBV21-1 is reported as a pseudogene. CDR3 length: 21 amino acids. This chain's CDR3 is CASSKGFGVWEGQGARETQYF. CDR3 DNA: TGTGCCAGCAGCAAAGGTTTTGGGGTCTGGGAGGGACAGGGGGCCCGAGAGACCCAGTACTTC.

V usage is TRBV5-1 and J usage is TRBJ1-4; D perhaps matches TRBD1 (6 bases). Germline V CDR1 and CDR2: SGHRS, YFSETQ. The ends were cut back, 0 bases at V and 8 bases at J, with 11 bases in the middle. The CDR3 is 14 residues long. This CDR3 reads CASSLDRVEEKLFF. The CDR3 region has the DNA TGCGCCAGCAGCTTGGACAGGGTAGAGGAAAAACTGTTTTTT.

This CDR3 reads CASSSRDRGLNEQFF. CDR3 coding DNA: TGTGCCAGCAGCTCGCGAGACAGGGGGCTCAATGAGCAGTTCTTC. This chain connects TRBV5-5 to TRBJ2-1, with 10 positions matching TRBD1. J gave up 6 bases and V 3 bases, and 6 bases lay outside the gene matches. This CDR3 region has 15 residues. Germline V gives CDR1 SGHKS, CDR2 YYEKEE (reference sequence).

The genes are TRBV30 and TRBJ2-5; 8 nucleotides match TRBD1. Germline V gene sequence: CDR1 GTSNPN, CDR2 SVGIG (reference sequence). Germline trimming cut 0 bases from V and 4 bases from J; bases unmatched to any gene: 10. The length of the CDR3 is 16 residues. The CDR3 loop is CAWSVGWPGGRETQYF. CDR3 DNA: TGTGCCTGGAGTGTAGGGTGGCCAGGGGGCCGAGAGACCCAGTACTTC.

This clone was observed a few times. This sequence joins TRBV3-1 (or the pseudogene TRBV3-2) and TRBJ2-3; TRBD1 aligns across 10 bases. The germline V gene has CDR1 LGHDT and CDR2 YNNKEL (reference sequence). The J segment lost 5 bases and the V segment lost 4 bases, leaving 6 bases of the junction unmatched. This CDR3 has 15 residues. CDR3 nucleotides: TGTGCCAGCAGCCCCGGACAGGGGGTGAAAGATACGCAGTATTTT. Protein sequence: CASSPGQGVKDTQYF.

The CDR3: CATTGGGADEQYF. Here the CDR3 DNA reads TGTGCCACTACGGGCGGGGGGGCCGACGAGCAGTACTTC. The chain carries TRBV3-1 (or the pseudogene TRBV3-2) and TRBJ2-7, with TRBD2 matching 9 bases. V lost 10 bases to trimming and J lost 5 bases; unmatched junction nucleotides: 9. CDR1 LGHDT and CDR2 YNNKEL come from the germline V gene (reference sequence). The CDR3 length is 13 residues.

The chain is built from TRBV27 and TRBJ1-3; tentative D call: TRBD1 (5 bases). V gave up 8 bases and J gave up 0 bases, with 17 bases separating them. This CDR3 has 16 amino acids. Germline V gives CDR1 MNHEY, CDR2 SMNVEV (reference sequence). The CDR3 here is CASAPYGAYSGNTIYF. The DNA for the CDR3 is TGTGCCAGCGCTCCGTATGGGGCATACTCTGGAAACACCATATATTTT.

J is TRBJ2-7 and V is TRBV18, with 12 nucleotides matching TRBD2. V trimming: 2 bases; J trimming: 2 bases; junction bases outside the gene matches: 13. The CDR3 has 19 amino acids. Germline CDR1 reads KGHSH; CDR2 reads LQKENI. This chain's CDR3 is CASSPSRGLAGIQAYEQYF. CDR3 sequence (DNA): TGTGCCAGCTCACCAAGTAGAGGACTAGCGGGAATCCAGGCCTACGAGCAGTACTTC.

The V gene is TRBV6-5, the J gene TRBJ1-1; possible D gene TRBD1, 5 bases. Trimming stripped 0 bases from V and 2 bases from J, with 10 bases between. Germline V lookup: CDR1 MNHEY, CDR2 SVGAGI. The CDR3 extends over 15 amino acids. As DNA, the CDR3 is TGTGCCAGCAGTTACTCCTACGGGGGTAACACTGAAGCTTTCTTT. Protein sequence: CASSYSYGGNTEAFF.

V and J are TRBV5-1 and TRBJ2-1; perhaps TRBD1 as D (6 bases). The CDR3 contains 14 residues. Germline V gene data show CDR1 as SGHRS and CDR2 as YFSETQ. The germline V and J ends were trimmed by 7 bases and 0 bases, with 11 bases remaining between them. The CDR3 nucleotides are TGCGCCAGCCGGACAGCCAGCTCCTACAATGAGCAGTTCTTC. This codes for CASRTASSYNEQFF.

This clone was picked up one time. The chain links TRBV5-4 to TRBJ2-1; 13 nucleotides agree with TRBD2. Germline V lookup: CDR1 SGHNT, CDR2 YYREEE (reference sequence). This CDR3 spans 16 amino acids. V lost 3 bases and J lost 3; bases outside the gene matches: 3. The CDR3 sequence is CASSSGTSGVYNEQFF. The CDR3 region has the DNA TGTGCCAGCAGCTCTGGGACTAGCGGGGTCTACAATGAGCAGTTCTTC.

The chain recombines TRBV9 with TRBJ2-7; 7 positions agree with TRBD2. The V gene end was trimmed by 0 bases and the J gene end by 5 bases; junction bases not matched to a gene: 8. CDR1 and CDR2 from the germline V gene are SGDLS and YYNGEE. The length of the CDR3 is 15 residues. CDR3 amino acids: CASSVGSSGSHEQYF. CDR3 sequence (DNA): TGTGCCAGCAGCGTAGGGAGTAGCGGGTCCCACGAGCAGTACTTC.

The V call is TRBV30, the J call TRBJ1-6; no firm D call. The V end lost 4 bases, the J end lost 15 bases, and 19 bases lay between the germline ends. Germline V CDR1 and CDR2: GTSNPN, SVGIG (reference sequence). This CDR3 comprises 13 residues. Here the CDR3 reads CAWTRTAVEVLHF. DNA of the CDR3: TGTGCCTGGACAAGAACAGCGGTAGAGGTCCTCCACTTT. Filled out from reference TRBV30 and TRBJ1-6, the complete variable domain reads SQTIHQWPATLVQPVGSPLSLECTVEGTSNPNLYWYRQAAGRGLQLLFYSVGIGQISSEVPQNLSASRPQDRQFILSSKKLLLSDSGFYLCAWTRTAVEVLHFGNGTRLTVT.

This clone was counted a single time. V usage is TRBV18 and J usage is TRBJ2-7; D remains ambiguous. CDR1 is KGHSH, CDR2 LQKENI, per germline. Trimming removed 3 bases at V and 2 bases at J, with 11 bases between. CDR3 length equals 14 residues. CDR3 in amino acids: CASSPTQVPYEQYF. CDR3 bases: TGTGCCAGCTCACCTACCCAGGTCCCCTACGAGCAGTACTTC.

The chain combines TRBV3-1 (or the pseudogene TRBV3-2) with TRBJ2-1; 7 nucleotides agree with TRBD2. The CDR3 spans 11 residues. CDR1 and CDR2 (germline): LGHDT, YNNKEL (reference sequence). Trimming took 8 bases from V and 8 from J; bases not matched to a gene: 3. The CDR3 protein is CASGRVDEQFF. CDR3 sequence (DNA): TGTGCCAGCGGGAGGGTTGATGAGCAGTTCTTC.

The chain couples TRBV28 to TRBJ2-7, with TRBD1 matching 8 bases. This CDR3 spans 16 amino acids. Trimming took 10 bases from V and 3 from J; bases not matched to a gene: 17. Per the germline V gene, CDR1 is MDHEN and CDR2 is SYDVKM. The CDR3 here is CATTQGAENTGYEQYF. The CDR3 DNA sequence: TGTGCCACGACTCAGGGGGCGGAAAATACGGGCTACGAGCAGTACTTC.

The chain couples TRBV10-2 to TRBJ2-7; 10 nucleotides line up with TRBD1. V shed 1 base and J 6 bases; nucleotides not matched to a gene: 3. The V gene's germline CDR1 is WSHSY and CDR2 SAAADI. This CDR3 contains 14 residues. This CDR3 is CASSELGQGLEQYF. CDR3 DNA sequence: TGCGCCAGCAGTGAGTTGGGACAGGGGCTCGAGCAGTACTTC.

CDR3 residues: CASRKGQNSGNTIYF. CDR3 nucleotide sequence: TGTGCCAGCAGGAAGGGACAGAACTCTGGAAACACCATATATTTT. This chain uses TRBV27 with TRBJ1-3; 7 nucleotides match TRBD1. The ends lost 6 bases at V and 0 bases at J; junction bases unmatched: 5. Germline values: CDR1 MNHEY, CDR2 SMNVEV (reference sequence). CDR3 length: 15 amino acids.

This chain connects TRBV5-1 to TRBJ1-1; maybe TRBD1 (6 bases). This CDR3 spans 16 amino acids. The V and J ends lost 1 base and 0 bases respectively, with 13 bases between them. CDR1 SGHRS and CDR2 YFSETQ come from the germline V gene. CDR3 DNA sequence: TGCGCCAGCAGCTTGACTGGACAGCGACTGAACACTGAAGCTTTCTTT. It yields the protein CASSLTGQRLNTEAFF. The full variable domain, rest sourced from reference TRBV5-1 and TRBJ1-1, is KAGVTQTPRYLIKTRGQQVTLSCSPISGHRSVSWYQQTPGQGLQFLFEYFSETQRNKGNFPGRFSGRQFSNSRSEMNVSTLELGDSALYLCASSLTGQRLNTEAFFGQGTRLTVV.

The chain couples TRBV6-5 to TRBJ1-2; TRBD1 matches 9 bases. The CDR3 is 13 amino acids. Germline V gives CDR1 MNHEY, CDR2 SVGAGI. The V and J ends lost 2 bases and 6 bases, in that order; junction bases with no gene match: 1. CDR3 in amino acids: CASSYDRGNGYTF. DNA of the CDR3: TGTGCCAGCAGTTACGACAGGGGGAATGGCTACACCTTC.

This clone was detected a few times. The CDR3 sequence is CASSMARAGSPLHF. The DNA of the CDR3 is TGTGCCAGTAGTATGGCCCGGGCGGGCTCACCCCTCCACTTT. This sequence joins TRBV19 and TRBJ1-6; D remains ambiguous. V was trimmed by 3 bases and J by 10 bases, leaving 13 bases between them. This CDR3 is 14 amino acids long. Germline V lookup: CDR1 LNHDA, CDR2 SQIVND (reference sequence).

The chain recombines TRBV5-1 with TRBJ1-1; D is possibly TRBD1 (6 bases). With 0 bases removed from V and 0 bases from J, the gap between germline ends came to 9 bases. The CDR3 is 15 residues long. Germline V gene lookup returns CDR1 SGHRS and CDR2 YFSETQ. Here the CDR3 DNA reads TGCGCCAGCAGCTTGGTGGGGGCCCTGAACACTGAAGCTTTCTTT. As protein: CASSLVGALNTEAFF.

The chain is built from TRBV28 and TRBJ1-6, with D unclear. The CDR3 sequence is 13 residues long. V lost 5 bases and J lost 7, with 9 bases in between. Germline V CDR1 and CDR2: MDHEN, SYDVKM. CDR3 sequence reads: CASSRTSNSPLHF. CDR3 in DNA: TGTGCCAGCAGTCGTACGAGCAATTCACCCCTCCACTTT.

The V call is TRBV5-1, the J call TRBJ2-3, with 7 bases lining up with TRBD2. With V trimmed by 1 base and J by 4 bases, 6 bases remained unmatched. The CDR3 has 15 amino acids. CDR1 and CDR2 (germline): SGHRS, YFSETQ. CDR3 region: CASSLQRGTSDTQYF. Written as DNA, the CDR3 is TGCGCCAGCAGCTTGCAGCGGGGTACTTCAGATACGCAGTATTTT.

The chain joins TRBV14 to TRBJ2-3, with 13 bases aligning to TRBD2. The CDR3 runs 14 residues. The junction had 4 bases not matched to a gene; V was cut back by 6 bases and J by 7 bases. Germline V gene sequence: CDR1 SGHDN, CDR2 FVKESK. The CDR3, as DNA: TGTGCCAGCAGTGAGACTAGCGGGAGGCATACGCAGTATTTT. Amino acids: CASSETSGRHTQYF.

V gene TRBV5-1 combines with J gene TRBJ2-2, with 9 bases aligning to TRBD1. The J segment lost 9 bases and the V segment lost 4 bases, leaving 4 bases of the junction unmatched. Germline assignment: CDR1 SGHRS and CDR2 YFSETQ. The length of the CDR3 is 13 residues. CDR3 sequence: CASSADRGRELFF. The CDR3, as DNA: TGCGCCAGCAGCGCGGACAGGGGCCGGGAGCTGTTTTTT.

The CDR3 DNA reads as TGTGCCAGCCTAAATCAAAACTATGGCTACACCTTC. It translates to CASLNQNYGYTF. The rearrangement joins TRBV6-5 to TRBJ1-2; D is unclear. The CDR3 runs 12 residues. Looked up from germline, CDR1 is MNHEY and CDR2 is SVGAGI. The V and J ends lost 8 bases and 2 bases respectively, with 9 bases between them.

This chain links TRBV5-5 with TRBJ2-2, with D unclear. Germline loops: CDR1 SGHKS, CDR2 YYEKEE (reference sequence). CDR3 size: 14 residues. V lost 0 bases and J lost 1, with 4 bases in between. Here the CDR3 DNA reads TGTGCCAGCAGCTTGGCACAGAACACCGGGGAGCTGTTTTTT. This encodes CASSLAQNTGELFF.

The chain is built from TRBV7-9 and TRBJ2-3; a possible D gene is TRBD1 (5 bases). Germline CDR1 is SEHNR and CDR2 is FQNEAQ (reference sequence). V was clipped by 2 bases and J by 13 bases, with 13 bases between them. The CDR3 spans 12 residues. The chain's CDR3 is CASSLTETVKYF. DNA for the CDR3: TGTGCCAGCAGCTTAACGGAGACAGTTAAGTATTTT. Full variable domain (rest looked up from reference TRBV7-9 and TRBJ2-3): DTGVSQNPRHKITKRGQNVTFRCDPISEHNRLYWYRQTLGQGPEFLTYFQNEAQLEKSRLLSDRFSAERPKGSFSTLEIQRTEQGDSAMYLCASSLTETVKYFGPGTRLTVL.

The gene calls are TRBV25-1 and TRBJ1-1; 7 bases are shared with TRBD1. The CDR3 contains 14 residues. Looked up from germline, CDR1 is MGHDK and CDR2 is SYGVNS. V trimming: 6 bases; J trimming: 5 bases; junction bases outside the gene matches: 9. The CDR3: CASRPLDRATEAFF. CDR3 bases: TGTGCCAGCAGACCGCTCGACAGGGCTACTGAAGCTTTCTTT.

As DNA, the CDR3 is TGTTCCGGGACTTCAGATACGCAGTATTTT. Translation: CSGTSDTQYF. The V and J genes are TRBV6-4 and TRBJ2-3, with D maybe TRBD2 (6 bases). The germline V gene encodes CDR1 MRHNA and CDR2 SNTAGT. The CDR3 has 10 residues.